The 24 T cell receptor beta chains given below trace back to one sample, sequenced in a study of technical replicates of blood from several donors. The table came from immunoSEQ multiplex PCR; TCRdb's copy has only in-frame clones and leaves some out. Altogether about 60,000 clones are present, roughly 92% being singletons, with the ten largest covering roughly 4.2%. The sequenced sample was PBMCs. These receptors all stem from a human donor in good health. Some clones in this sample may be carry-over from other donors' samples.

The CDR3 spells CASSGFKSSYNEQFF. CDR3 bases: TGTGCCAGCAGTGGTTTCAAGAGCTCCTACAATGAGCAGTTCTTC. V is TRBV25-1 and J is TRBJ2-1; D is ambiguous. The CDR3 covers 15 residues. Trimming shortened V by 4 bases and J by 0 bases, and 10 bases separated the two germline ends. The germline gives CDR1 MGHDK, CDR2 SYGVNS.

J is TRBJ2-2 and V is TRBV14; 11 bases match TRBD1. With 5 bases clipped from V and 5 bases from J, the junction kept 4 bases outside the gene matches. Germline CDR1 reads SGHDN; CDR2 reads FVKESK. The CDR3 loop spans 15 amino acids. CDR3 amino acids: CASSEGQGGTGELFF. The CDR3, as DNA: TGTGCCAGCAGCGAGGGACAGGGGGGGACCGGGGAGCTGTTTTTT.

This sequence joins TRBV19 and TRBJ2-5; D is undetermined. Deletions cut 6 bases from V and 5 bases from J, with 7 bases between. Germline CDR1 and CDR2: LNHDA and SQIVND (reference sequence). The CDR3 loop spans 11 amino acids. CDR3 nucleotides: TGTGCCAGTAGCTATAGCGAGACCCAGTACTTC. Its protein is CASSYSETQYF.

V gene TRBV29-1 combines with J gene TRBJ1-2; D is undetermined. Germline V gene sequence: CDR1 SQVTM, CDR2 ANQGSEA. The CDR3 spans 17 residues. V lost 8 bases to trimming and J lost 2 bases, with 27 bases between them. The CDR3: CSTDPISLPPPNYGYTF. The DNA of the CDR3 is TGCAGCACTGATCCCATCTCACTCCCTCCTCCCAACTATGGCTACACCTTC.

The V call is TRBV4-1, the J call TRBJ1-2; D is ambiguous. Germline assignment: CDR1 MGHRA and CDR2 YSYEKL. This CDR3 region has 13 residues. V was pared by 4 bases and J by 3 bases, with 9 bases between. CDR3 in DNA: TGCGCCAGCAGCCTTTCTACAGACTATGGCTACACCTTC. Translated: CASSLSTDYGYTF.

The chain combines TRBV7-8 with TRBJ1-3; maybe TRBD1 (5 bases). Germline V gene lookup returns CDR1 SGHVS and CDR2 FQNEAQ. V lost 3 bases to trimming and J lost 4 bases, with 13 bases between them. This CDR3 region has 15 residues. As DNA, the CDR3 is TGTGCCAGCAGCTTCGAGACCGGGGGAGGAAACACCATATATTTT. Amino acids: CASSFETGGGNTIYF.

The chain recombines TRBV7-9 with TRBJ2-1; 11 bases agree with TRBD2. Germline V gene sequence: CDR1 SEHNR, CDR2 FQNEAQ (reference sequence). J gave up 5 bases and V 5 bases, and 8 bases lay outside the gene matches. The CDR3 is made up of 16 amino acids. Here the CDR3 DNA reads TGTGCCAGCAGCCTGATAGCGGGAGGGTTCGACAATGAGCAGTTCTTC. It translates to CASSLIAGGFDNEQFF.

The chain links TRBV4-1 to TRBJ2-2; D is possibly TRBD1 (6 bases). Germline CDR1 is MGHRA and CDR2 is YSYEKL. V lost 3 bases and J 4 bases, leaving 12 bases between the germline ends. The CDR3 contains 15 residues. The DNA for the CDR3 is TGCGCCAGCAGCCACCGGGACATATTCACCGGGGAGCTGTTTTTT. Amino acid sequence: CASSHRDIFTGELFF.

The chain recombines TRBV6-1 with TRBJ2-1; 11 bases are shared with TRBD2. The J segment lost 4 bases and the V segment lost 10 bases, leaving 6 bases of the junction unmatched. The CDR3 runs 14 residues. Germline CDR1 reads MNHNS; CDR2 reads SASEGT. For the CDR3, the DNA is TGTGCCACCGGGACTAGCGGAGCGTACAATGAGCAGTTCTTC. Amino acids: CATGTSGAYNEQFF.

The rearrangement joins TRBV21-1 to TRBJ2-1; TRBD1, the table's D call, lacks a check against the DNA. TRBV21-1 is labeled a pseudogene. The CDR3 has 15 amino acids. The CDR3, as DNA: TGTGCCAGCAGCAAATGGGACAGGGATTGGCGTGAGCAGTTCTTC. Translating it yields CASSKWDRDWREQFF.

V usage is TRBV7-3 and J usage is TRBJ2-5, with D possibly matching TRBD2 (6 bases). The ends were cut back, 0 bases at V and 2 bases at J, with 7 bases in the middle. The CDR3 is 14 amino acids. Germline V gene lookup returns CDR1 SGHTA and CDR2 FQGTGA. CDR3 sequence reads: CASSLTGTQETQYF. CDR3 in DNA: TGTGCCAGCAGCTTAACCGGGACTCAAGAGACCCAGTACTTC.

The J gene is TRBJ1-2, the V gene TRBV6-4; the D gene is possibly TRBD1 (6 bases). V shed 4 bases and J shed 4 bases, with 13 bases lying between them. In germline, CDR1 is MRHNA, CDR2 SNTAGT. This CDR3 is 14 amino acids long. This chain's CDR3 is CASSVGAEGYGYTF. The CDR3, as DNA: TGTGCCAGCAGTGTGGGGGCGGAAGGCTATGGCTACACCTTC.

The J gene is TRBJ1-2, the V gene TRBV5-1; 10 bases fit TRBD1. V lost 0 bases and J lost 8; bases outside the gene matches: 7. This CDR3 comprises 15 residues. From germline, CDR1 is SGHRS and CDR2 YFSETQ. CDR3 bases: TGCGCCAGCAGCTTGGAGACAGGGGGCCGATGGGGCTACACCTTC. Translation gives CASSLETGGRWGYTF.

The rearrangement links TRBV19 to TRBJ1-2; unclear D gene. Germline assignment: CDR1 LNHDA and CDR2 SQIVND (reference sequence). This CDR3 spans 14 amino acids. Deletions cut 9 bases from V and 2 bases from J, with 16 bases between. The CDR3 region has the DNA TGTGCCAGCCAAGAGGAGGCCTCCAACTATGGCTACACCTTC. Amino acids: CASQEEASNYGYTF.

The CDR3 region has the DNA TGTGCCAGCTCACCACCGACAGGGCCGCTCGGGGAGCTGTTTTTT. It encodes CASSPPTGPLGELFF. This sequence joins TRBV18 and TRBJ2-2, with 7 bases aligning to TRBD1. The germline gives CDR1 KGHSH, CDR2 LQKENI. V was clipped by 0 bases and J by 7 bases; unmatched bases: 5. CDR3 length: 15 residues.

The chain recombines TRBV7-2 with TRBJ2-7, with 8 positions matching TRBD1. V lost 5 bases, J lost 0 bases, and 9 bases stayed unmatched. The CDR3 consists of 16 residues. The germline V gene encodes CDR1 SGHTA and CDR2 FQGNSA. The CDR3 loop reads CASSPRPGQASYEQYF. Here the CDR3 DNA reads TGTGCCAGCAGCCCTCGACCGGGACAGGCCTCCTACGAGCAGTACTTC.

The J gene is TRBJ1-3, the V gene TRBV7-8; 8 bases are shared with TRBD1. Germline V gene data show CDR1 as SGHVS and CDR2 as FQNEAQ. After removal of 5 bases from V and 4 bases from J, the junction contained 7 bases not matched to a gene. The CDR3 extends over 15 amino acids. The DNA of the CDR3 is TGTGCCAGCAGCACGCGACAGGGGTTGGGAAACACCATATATTTT. The encoded protein is CASSTRQGLGNTIYF.

This chain joins TRBV29-1 and TRBJ2-7; TRBD1 agrees at 11 bases. The length of the CDR3 is 13 residues. From germline, CDR1 is SQVTM and CDR2 ANQGSEA. Unmatched junction bases numbered 2, after V lost 5 bases and J lost 2 bases. CDR3 DNA: TGCAGCGTTTTGGGACAGGGGGCCTACGAGCAGTACTTC. This codes for CSVLGQGAYEQYF.

The chain is built from TRBV5-1 and TRBJ2-2; D perhaps matches TRBD1 (5 bases). Germline values: CDR1 SGHRS, CDR2 YFSETQ. Between the trimmed V and J ends, which lost 4 bases and 5 bases, there was a span of 15 bases. This CDR3 has 15 amino acids. The CDR3 region is CASSLGLRDTGELFF. For the CDR3, the DNA is TGCGCCAGCAGCCTGGGGCTCAGGGATACCGGGGAGCTGTTTTTT. The full variable domain, in which reference TRBV5-1 and TRBJ2-2 provide the parts outside the CDR3, is KAGVTQTPRYLIKTRGQQVTLSCSPISGHRSVSWYQQTPGQGLQFLFEYFSETQRNKGNFPGRFSGRQFSNSRSEMNVSTLELGDSALYLCASSLGLRDTGELFFGEGSRLTVL.

The gene calls are TRBV18 and TRBJ2-5; tentatively, D is TRBD1 (6 bases). The V gene's germline CDR1 is KGHSH and CDR2 LQKENI. V was trimmed by 2 bases and J by 4 bases, leaving 8 bases between them. This CDR3 has 13 residues. The CDR3 region is CASSPGGRETQYF. The CDR3 nucleotides are TGTGCCAGCTCACCAGGGGGCAGAGAGACCCAGTACTTC.

CDR3 sequence reads: CASSLVMGRDSNQPQHF. The CDR3 region has the DNA TGTGCCAGCAGCTTAGTGATGGGGAGAGATAGCAATCAGCCCCAGCATTTT. V usage is TRBV7-2 and J usage is TRBJ1-5; no clear D. The germline V and J ends were trimmed by 1 base and 0 bases, with 13 bases remaining between them. There are 17 residues in the CDR3. CDR1 and CDR2 from the germline V gene are SGHTA and FQGNSA.

The J gene is TRBJ1-5, the V gene TRBV7-9; D remains unclear. This CDR3 has 13 residues. Trimming shortened V by 1 base and J by 6 bases, and 7 bases separated the two germline ends. Germline values: CDR1 SEHNR, CDR2 FQNEAQ (reference sequence). The CDR3 nucleotides are TGTGCCAGCAGCTTAGACCTAAGTCAGCCCCAGCATTTT. Translated: CASSLDLSQPQHF.

The chain carries TRBV4-1 and TRBJ1-6, with D maybe TRBD1 (5 bases). Trimming removed 0 bases from V and 0 bases from J, with 15 bases in between. Per germline, CDR1 MGHRA and CDR2 YSYEKL. CDR3 size: 19 residues. The CDR3 region has the DNA TGCGCCAGCAGCCAAGATTACCGAAGACAGAGCTCCTATAATTCACCCCTCCACTTT. As protein: CASSQDYRRQSSYNSPLHF.

The chain links TRBV19 to TRBJ1-3, with TRBD1 identical over 7 bases. The CDR3 totals 16 residues. V lost 3 bases to trimming and J lost 3 bases; unmatched junction nucleotides: 8. Germline V gives CDR1 LNHDA, CDR2 SQIVND (reference sequence). The chain's CDR3 is CASSINRGIFGNTIYF. CDR3 nucleotides: TGTGCCAGTAGTATCAACAGGGGAATATTTGGAAACACCATATATTTT.